This TCR beta chain appears in the sequencing data of a study of T cells in Graves' hyperthyroidism and ophthalmopathy. The study, taken as a whole, reports: Ophthalmopathy, which appeared later, was predicted by the model a median 6.5 months before onset. Among thyroid clonotypes expanded above 0.001, most also appeared in blood.

From RNA transcripts, TCR beta CDR3 regions were amplified. First-round RT-PCR with HTBI primers amplified the TCR CDR3 region. TCRdb redid the calling of the multiplex PCR reads with MiXCR, one entry per CDR3 protein. Of roughly 800,000 distinct CDR3 sequences listed, 38% are singletons. The V gene's germline CDR1 is SQVTM and CDR2 ANQGSEA. This CDR3 comprises 13 residues. With 3 bases clipped from V and 8 bases from J, the junction kept 7 bases outside the gene matches. There are many counts of this clonotype. The antigen remains unidentified. Calling Graves' hyperthyroidism stable meant ophthalmopathy did not progress within 18 months.

Sequencing was carried out using blood. This clonotype was obtained from a man in his late teens or twenties with Graves' hyperthyroidism. The chain has TRBV29-1 and TRBJ2-7; 10 bases line up with TRBD2. CDR3 in amino acids: CSVEVAGGTKQYF. DNA for the CDR3: TGCAGCGTTGAGGTAGCGGGGGGTACCAAGCAGTACTTC.